The 3 T cell receptor beta chains presented below share a single source sample, sequenced in a study of draining lymph node invasion in breast cancer (dated by TCRdb to 2018 to 2020). The library was built by means of bulk RNA-seq. TCRdb names Illumina HiSeq 2500 as the instrument used. TCRdb applied fastp at Q25 and MiXCR to the public reads, then kept only in-frame beta chains. Each entry is one CDR3 protein sequence, shown with its most common DNA and genes. This sample holds 2,500 to 4,000 distinct CDR3 sequences; around 50% were observed only once. The ten largest clones represent more than 3% of the sample. Memory regulatory T cells were isolated by sorting for CD4+ CD45RA- CD25high cells. Sequencing was done on a sample of sorted memory Tregs from a lymph node. Taken with the paper, the label for cell subset or site translates to: CD45RA-negative sorted CD4+ T cells (memory Tconv or effector/memory Treg). These receptors all stem from a female donor with luminal breast cancer.

The rearrangement links TRBV20-1 to TRBJ1-1, with 8 bases that match TRBD1. This CDR3 comprises 16 residues. Unmatched junction bases numbered 14, after V lost 6 bases and J lost 2 bases. Germline lookup yields CDR1 DFQATT and CDR2 SNEGSKA (reference sequence). The chain's CDR3 is CSAPMTGARVNTEAFF. The CDR3 region has the DNA TGCAGTGCCCCGATGACAGGGGCTAGAGTAAACACTGAAGCTTTCTTT.

The rearrangement links TRBV5-1 to TRBJ2-3, with 9 bases that match TRBD2. The germline CDR1 and CDR2 sequences are SGHRS and YFSETQ. The CDR3 has 17 amino acids. Trimming at V came to 2 bases and at J to 0 bases, leaving 7 bases not matched to a gene. The CDR3 region has the DNA TGCGCCAGCAGCTTCCTAGCGGGGACCACTAGCACAGATACGCAGTATTTT. Its protein is CASSFLAGTTSTDTQYF.

The V and J genes are TRBV11-2 and TRBJ1-6; perhaps TRBD1 as D (6 bases). The CDR3 sequence is 16 residues long. V lost 2 bases and J lost 2, with 10 bases in between. Germline-derived CDR1 and CDR2 are SGHAT and FQNNGV. The CDR3 bases are TGTGCCAGCAGCTTACCAAGACAGGCCTATAATTCACCCCTCCACTTT. Its translation is CASSLPRQAYNSPLHF.